This TCR beta chain is drawn from a study of blood T cell repertoires in COVID-19. Per the original methods: Nucleated cell counts were estimated from reference gene primer amplification. TCRdb's copy holds only in-frame clones and misses some; the assay was immunoSEQ multiplex PCR. V and J calls and clone size follow that table, whereas D and trimming were derived from the DNA. The sample has 90,000 to 120,000 clones; about four fifths are singletons. Germline V CDR1 and CDR2: SGHAT, FQNNGV. The CDR3 is 15 residues long. V was shortened by 5 bases and J by 7 bases, with 15 bases between the two germline ends. This clone was observed a single time.

The receptor was isolated from a woman aged 80 or older with active or convalescent COVID-19. The chain has TRBV11-2 and TRBJ1-6; the D gene is possibly TRBD1 (6 bases). Specimen: peripheral blood. DNA of the CDR3: TGTGCCAGCAGCCAACAGGGTAGGGGCAATTCACCCCTCCACTTT. The encoded protein is CASSQQGRGNSPLHF.